The source of this T cell receptor (beta chain) is a study of blood T cell repertoires in COVID-19. Study as a whole: Samples came from the United States, Italy and Spain, spanning acute and convalescent COVID-19.

This table comes from immunoSEQ multiplex PCR, and its TCRdb copy is limited to in-frame clones, with some not included. The repertoire holds 200,000 to 250,000 clones, with more than 70% as singletons. The CDR3 covers 14 residues. Germline V CDR1 and CDR2: MNHEY, SVGAGI. V lost 7 bases and J lost 2, with 15 bases in between. This clonotype originated in a middle-aged woman with acute COVID-19. The chain is built from TRBV6-5 and TRBJ2-7; maybe TRBD2 (6 bases). Specimen: PBMCs or T cells enriched from blood (not recorded which). CDR3 region: CASKSGPGAYEQYF. DNA of the CDR3: TGTGCCAGCAAGAGCGGGCCGGGCGCCTACGAGCAGTACTTC.